The 3 T cell receptor beta chains presented below share a single source sample, sequenced in a study of CD8+ T cells in alopecia areata. RNA, once extracted, was reverse transcribed into cDNA for use as the sequencing template. The protocol was immunoSEQ multiplex PCR, while the TCRdb copy is restricted to in-frame clones and leaves out a portion. The table lists 130,000 to 150,000 clones, approximately 60% of them singletons. Material: CD8+ T cells sorted from blood. The source of these receptors is a human donor in good health.

The chain recombines TRBV6-5 with TRBJ2-7, with D possibly being TRBD1 (5 bases). The CDR3 loop spans 13 amino acids. CDR1 is MNHEY, CDR2 SVGAGI, per germline. V lost 0 bases and J lost 3, with 6 bases in between. The CDR3 coding sequence is TGTGCCAGCAGTTACTCGCAGGGCTACGAGCAGTACTTC. Translating it yields CASSYSQGYEQYF.

This clone was recorded a few times. V usage is TRBV2 and J usage is TRBJ1-1, with D possibly being TRBD1 (5 bases). The CDR3 is made up of 13 amino acids. Germline assignment: CDR1 SNHLY and CDR2 FYNNEI. V was pared by 8 bases and J by 5 bases, with 15 bases between. The CDR3 bases are TGTGCCAGCGAGAGGGGCTCAATTACTGAAGCTTTCTTT. Translating it yields CASERGSITEAFF.

The chain recombines TRBV4-1 with TRBJ2-1; D gene uncertain. Germline V gene lookup returns CDR1 MGHRA and CDR2 YSYEKL. The CDR3 loop spans 12 amino acids. V shed 1 base and J shed 10 bases, with 8 bases lying between them. CDR3 in amino acids: CASSQVSSEQFF. DNA of the CDR3: TGCGCCAGCAGCCAAGTGAGTAGCGAGCAGTTCTTC.